Reported below is one T cell receptor delta chain. The antigen is not known. The CDR3 is 22 amino acids. V was shortened by 0 bases and J by 4 bases, with 33 bases between the two germline ends. In germline, CDR1 is TSWWSYY, CDR2 QGS. This entry comes from a study of Vδ1+ human thymocytes. Extracted RNA was reverse transcribed into cDNA. Pooled V-gene forward primers with one constant-region reverse primer generated the CDR3 amplicons by multiplex PCR. TCRdb re-called the multiplex PCR reads through CATT. Found here are roughly 56,000 delta-chain clones, approximately 16% of them singletons; the top ten hold about 0.4%. Whole-study findings and limits: Unexpected Vdelta2 sequences could cause misinterpretation of bulk repertoire data. About 20% of thymic delta-chain sequences were Vdelta2, with few Vdelta3, unlike blood Vdelta1+ controls. In the thymus, TRG and TRD repertoires looked highly polyclonal with Gaussian CDR3 lengths.

The V gene is TRDV1, the J gene TRDJ1, with D perhaps matching TRDD3 (6 bases). The receptor's source is a girl under two years old who had congenital heart surgery. Sequenced input: Vdelta1+ gamma-delta thymocytes from the thymus. Indicated subset: FACS-sorted CD3+ TCRalphabeta- TCRVdelta1+ TCRVdelta2- thymocytes. The CDR3 reads CALGELRVRRRRGSGDLDKLIF. CDR3 coding DNA: TGTGCTCTTGGGGAACTCAGGGTCCGCCGAAGGAGGGGGTCGGGGGACCTCGATAAACTCATCTTT.